This T cell receptor beta chain was obtained from a study of regulatory and conventional T cells in RAG deficiency (dated by TCRdb to 2015 to 2018). With regard to the full study: The study used high-throughput TCR beta sequencing to compare repertoire diversity and composition of Treg, conventional CD4+ and CD8+ T cells between RAG-deficient patients and healthy controls. Paper-wide results and their limitations: All patient T-cell subsets had shorter CDR3 lengths; Omenn syndrome patients showed >75% Treg-Tconv repertoire overlap at nucleotide and amino acid level. For some subjects, some T-cell subset analyses were not performed. Markedly lower Shannon entropy and higher Simpson indices were observed in RAG-deficient patients than in control T-cell subpopulations. The CD25-high CD127-low cells sorted from Omenn syndrome patients may be peripherally activated cells rather than true Treg cells. Compared with controls, Omenn syndrome and CID/AS patients had 80 to 100-fold fewer unique TCR beta sequences in Treg cells, whereas the reduction in the other subsets was 7.5 to 10-fold.

As to this clone: What this receptor recognizes is not known. No much larger clone is present one base from it, and per-base qualities are unavailable.

About eight healthy control donors served as the comparison group for repertoire analyses. CD8+ T cells lacking CD4 were purified from blood before genomic DNA extraction. The library was produced with the immunoSEQ multiplex PCR assay. Genomic DNA from the sorted T-cell subsets was used to amplify rearranged TCR beta chain products, which were then sequenced. From the authors' description of their analysis: Repertoire diversity of productive TCR beta rearrangements was quantified using Shannon entropy and Simpson indices. To assess clonal expansion, the frequencies of the 100 most abundant productive TCR beta clonotypes were added up as a share of total reads. The TRB repertoires were scored with a self-reactivity index that is based on amino acid usage at CDR3beta positions 6 and 7. Repertoire analyses used two-way ANOVA; flow cytometric analyses used Student t or Mann-Whitney tests. Sourced from immuneACCESS, this table was stored by TCRdb with only in-frame sequences that have V and J called. A share of the clones is absent; for the studies checked, an unresolved V gene accounts for under half, and the remainder has no known explanation. That table furnishes V, J and clone size, whereas the DNA furnished D and trimming. The sample table records around 30,000 clones; more than 80% of these occur just once. The ten largest clonotypes hold about 5.4% of the sample.

These same records also appear under a second study, on regulatory T cells. The second source states: For the multiplex PCR, 52 forward TRBV primers and 13 reverse TRBJ primers were used, and amplification bias was corrected with both assay-based and computational methods. Repertoires from patients had restricted unique TRB V-J pairs and skewed V and J gene usage, with the strongest effect in regulatory T cells. The study compared T-cell receptor beta repertoires of sorted regulatory, conventional CD4+ and CD8+ T cells in CD3G-deficient patients with those in healthy controls. Ficoll density separation was used to isolate peripheral blood mononuclear cells. CD3+ CD8+ CD4- T cells were isolated on a FACSAria cell sorter. Rearranged TRB loci were amplified from genomic DNA by multiplex PCR within the immunoSEQ assay. Sequencing of the TRB amplicons was done on an Illumina HiSeq platform. Raw sequences were error-filtered and aligned to reference gene sequences by custom algorithms, then analyzed with the immunoSEQ online tools. Frequencies of productive and nonproductive TRB rearrangements were assessed among unique sequences as well as among total sequences. For group comparisons, t tests, Mann-Whitney tests or two-way ANOVA were performed in Prism software.

The sample was CD8+ T cells sorted from blood. The receptor comes from a human donor in good health.

The CDR3 amino acid sequence is: CASSRGAVTEAFF. The nucleotides read TGTGCCAGCAGCCGCGGGGCAGTTACTGAAGCTTTCTTT. The chain was built from TRBV13 and TRBJ1-1; perhaps TRBD1 is the D gene, with 5 bases matching. From its cysteine to its phenylalanine, the CDR3 spans 13 amino acids. Left in the record is the CDR3 DNA by itself, 39 bases read in frame from the first base. The germline ends are 12 bases apart after V is trimmed by 5 bases and J by 5 bases. As encoded in the germline V gene (reference sequence), CDR1 is PRHDT while CDR2 is FYEKMQ.